The T cell receptor (beta chain) described here comes from a study of metastatic and nonmetastatic thyroid tumors. Overall study context: Peripheral blood and tumor or nodule samples from malignant and benign thyroid patients were compared. Study results and caveats: Malignant tumors reportedly showed significantly higher TCR beta diversity than benign nodules in both blood and tumor.

In the original analysis: A classifier of distant metastasis in papillary thyroid cancer was built from CDR3 differences (across clinicopathological groups). TCRdb re-called the PCR reads via MiXCR. The V and J calls come from TCRdb's annotation, not from the publication. The sample has almost 5,500 clones, 30% to 45% seen once. Nobody among the patients had been given any treatment before thyroid surgery. V was cut by 5 bases and J by 2 bases, with 12 bases left in between. This CDR3 comprises 14 residues. Germline CDR1 reads SGHTA; CDR2 reads FQGTGA. A note on this clone: Antigen: not known.

This TCR came from a female donor with papillary thyroid cancer or a benign thyroid nodule (not recorded which). Some clones in this sample may be carry-over from other donors' samples. The chain has TRBV7-3 and TRBJ1-1; unclear D gene. The sequenced sample consisted of adjacent normal tissue. CDR3 loop: CASSHGRGNTEAFF. Here the CDR3 DNA reads TGTGCCAGCAGCCACGGGCGGGGAAACACTGAAGCTTTCTTT.